This TCR beta chain stems from a study of T cell responses to AZD1222 COVID-19 vaccine. Points from the study as a whole: Spike-wide coverage was observed for vaccine-associated CD4 TCRs, with dominant responses at 160-218 and 743-854. Females made up more of the donors, who were largely white British, and clonal diversity may have come out too low. Just a handful of AZD1222 recipients tested seropositive at baseline. Targets within unmutated variant regions were reportedly found for nearly half of spike-specific TCRs.

The table came from immunoSEQ multiplex PCR; TCRdb's copy has only in-frame clones and leaves some out. The sample records approximately 180,000 clones, about 90% being singletons. CDR1 and CDR2 (germline): SGHTA, FQGNSA. V was clipped by 2 bases and J by 3 bases; unmatched bases: 2. This CDR3 region has 14 residues. About this clone: The target antigen is unknown.

The chain recombines TRBV7-2 with TRBJ1-1; 8 positions match TRBD1. This sequence originates from an adult who received the MenACWY meningococcal vaccine as a control. The sample in question was peripheral blood, obtained 28 days after the second dose of the MenACWY control vaccine. The CDR3: CASSLQGADTEAFF. The CDR3 DNA reads as TGTGCCAGCAGCTTACAGGGGGCCGACACTGAAGCTTTCTTT.